This T cell receptor beta chain was captured in a study of neoadjuvant anti-PD-1 for oral cavity cancer. Study information: Most patients had three to four biweekly doses of 3 mg/kg nivolumab before resection. Patients without progression got a fourth dose around day 43.

The assay was immunoSEQ multiplex PCR, and TCRdb's table has in-frame clones only and misses some. The sample contains about 11,000 clones, 45% to 60% of which appear only once. With 6 bases removed from V and 9 bases from J, the gap between germline ends came to 18 bases. The CDR3 runs 14 residues. In germline, CDR1 is MNHNS, CDR2 SASEGT. Study-wide points: Treg/Th17 ratio rose with pretreatment blood and fell with post-treatment tumor TCRbeta clonality. With three patients per group, TCR findings need larger cohorts.

This clone was counted a single time. Its antigen is currently unknown. This specimen was tumor tissue, taken before nivolumab (anti-PD-1) treatment. The source of this sequence is a person between 40 and 80 years old with oral cavity squamous cell carcinoma. The chain uses TRBV6-1 and TRBJ2-1; a weak D match, TRBD1 (8 bases). This chain's CDR3 is CASRAGTGGSEQFF. CDR3 bases: TGTGCCAGCAGAGCCGGGACAGGCGGGAGTGAGCAGTTCTTC.